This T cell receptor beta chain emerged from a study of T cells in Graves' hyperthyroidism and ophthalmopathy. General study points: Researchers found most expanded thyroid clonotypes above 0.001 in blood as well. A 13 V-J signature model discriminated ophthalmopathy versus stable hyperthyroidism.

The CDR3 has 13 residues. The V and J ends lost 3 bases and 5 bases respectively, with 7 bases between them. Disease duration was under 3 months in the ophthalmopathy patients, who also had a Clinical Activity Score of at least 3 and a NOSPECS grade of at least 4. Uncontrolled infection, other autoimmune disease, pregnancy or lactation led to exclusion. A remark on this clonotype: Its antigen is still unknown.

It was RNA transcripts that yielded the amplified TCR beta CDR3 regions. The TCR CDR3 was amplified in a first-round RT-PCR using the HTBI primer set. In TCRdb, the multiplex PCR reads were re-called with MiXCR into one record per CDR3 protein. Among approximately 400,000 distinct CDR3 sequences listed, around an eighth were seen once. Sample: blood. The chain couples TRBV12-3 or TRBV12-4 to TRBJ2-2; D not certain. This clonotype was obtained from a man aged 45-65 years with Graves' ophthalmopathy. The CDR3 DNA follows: TGTGCCAGCAGTTTTATGAGAACCGGGGAGCTGTTTTTT. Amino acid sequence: CASSFMRTGELFF.